This T cell receptor (beta chain) was identified in a study of shared clonotypes between healthy human individuals. Study-level findings and limits: What limited the represented genetic and exposure-history diversity was the small number of donors.

V was clipped by 5 bases and J by 2 bases, with 23 bases between them. This CDR3 is built from 18 residues. CDR1 is MNHEY, CDR2 SMNVEV, per germline (reference sequence). What was sequenced on ten immunoSEQ deep assay plates was unsorted PBMC DNA. Clones were sequenced by immunoSEQ multiplex PCR, and TCRdb holds only the in-frame ones, with some missing. The sample has about 470,000 clones, more than 75% seen once. About this clone: What it binds is not known.

Recent acute infections and vaccinations were absent in the healthy HIV-negative adult donors. There were only Caucasian adults among the donors, and all lived in Nashville, Tennessee. V usage is TRBV27 and J usage is TRBJ2-3, with a possible D match to TRBD2 (6 bases). Sequencing was performed on PBMCs. The clonotype originates from a middle-aged woman in good health. Some clones in this sample may be carry-over from other donors' samples. In DNA, the CDR3 is TGTGCCAGCAGTCTAATAAAACCCGGGACTGGGATCACAGATACGCAGTATTTT. Translated: CASSLIKPGTGITDTQYF.